These 19 T cell receptor beta chains were sequenced from one sample in a study of response to subunit inactivated influenza vaccine. TCRdb called the RT-PCR reads again in MiXCR, with one record for every CDR3 protein. The sample yields hundreds of thousands of distinct CDR3 sequences, more than 15% seen once. The source was CD4+ T cells sorted from PBMCs, collected around 25 months after vaccination. The receptors were sampled from a man between 50 and 75 years old who received an inactivated influenza vaccine.

This clonotype showed up just a few times. This chain links TRBV7-8 with TRBJ2-7; D gene ambiguous. Trimming stripped 1 base from V and 0 bases from J, with 10 bases between. The V gene's germline CDR1 is SGHVS and CDR2 FQNEAQ. This CDR3 region has 15 residues. CDR3 loop: CASSLVPGLSYEQYF. The CDR3 DNA is TGTGCCAGCAGCTTAGTCCCGGGCCTCTCCTACGAGCAGTACTTC.

This clonotype appeared a few times. The chain links TRBV6-2 or TRBV6-3 to TRBJ2-1, with 10 positions matching TRBD1. The CDR3 loop spans 15 amino acids. Germline V gene data show CDR1 as MNHEY and CDR2 as SVGEGT. V lost 5 bases to trimming and J lost 4 bases; unmatched junction nucleotides: 5. The CDR3 is CASSTGTGAYNEQFF. The CDR3 region has the DNA TGTGCCAGCAGTACCGGGACAGGGGCTTACAATGAGCAGTTCTTC.

This rearrangement joins TRBV20-1 to TRBJ1-1; D is uncertain. Germline V CDR1 and CDR2: DFQATT, SNEGSKA (reference sequence). This CDR3 comprises 14 residues. Trimming stripped 5 bases from V and 3 bases from J, with 16 bases between. The CDR3 sequence is CSAPRTGRDTEAFF. CDR3 sequence (DNA): TGCAGTGCTCCACGTACGGGAAGGGACACTGAAGCTTTCTTT.

The chain links TRBV13 to TRBJ2-5; 8 bases match TRBD1. CDR3 length: 15 amino acids. V trimming: 5 bases; J trimming: 2 bases; junction bases outside the gene matches: 7. Germline V gene lookup returns CDR1 PRHDT and CDR2 FYEKMQ (reference sequence). The CDR3 DNA reads TGTGCCAGCAGCCCCCGGACAGGGCGGCAAGAGACCCAGTACTTC. This sequence encodes CASSPRTGRQETQYF. The variable domain in full, completed from reference TRBV13 and TRBJ2-5, reads AAGVIQSPRHLIKEKRETATLKCYPIPRHDTVYWYQQGPGQDPQFLISFYEKMQSDKGSIPDRFSAQQFSDYHSELNMSSLELGDSALYFCASSPRTGRQETQYFGPGTRLLVL.

This sequence joins TRBV27 and TRBJ1-3, with no clear D. This CDR3 has 16 residues. Germline CDR1 is MNHEY and CDR2 is SMNVEV (reference sequence). The ends were cut back, 0 bases at V and 0 bases at J, with 9 bases in the middle. CDR3 loop: CASSLSTPGSGNTIYF. CDR3 DNA sequence: TGTGCCAGCAGTTTATCGACCCCAGGCTCTGGAAACACCATATATTTT.

The CDR3 loop is CASSQDRQGANIQYF. The CDR3 region has the DNA TGTGCCAGCAGCCAAGACAGACAGGGGGCAAACATTCAGTACTTC. This chain joins TRBV4-2 and TRBJ2-4; 10 nucleotides match TRBD1. CDR1 LGHNA and CDR2 YNFKEQ come from the germline V gene. This CDR3 comprises 15 residues. Losses at the gene ends were 0 bases for V and 6 bases for J; bases not matched to a gene: 2.

This clonotype was observed a few times. The chain uses TRBV7-2 and TRBJ2-3; TRBD1 or TRBD2 may be the D gene (6 bases each). Germline values: CDR1 SGHTA, CDR2 FQGNSA. The germline V and J ends were trimmed by 4 bases and 1 base, with 12 bases remaining between them. The CDR3 has 15 amino acids. CDR3: CASSSPGAGTDTQYF. As DNA, the CDR3 is TGTGCCAGCAGCTCGCCGGGGGCTGGCACAGATACGCAGTATTTT.

The chain employs TRBV20-1 and TRBJ1-4; possible D gene TRBD1, 5 bases. The CDR3 extends over 13 amino acids. Germline-derived CDR1 and CDR2 are DFQATT and SNEGSKA (reference sequence). Trimming stripped 7 bases from V and 8 bases from J, with 17 bases between. The CDR3, as DNA: TGCAGTGGGGCCCAGGGTTTGGGAGAAAAACTGTTTTTT. As protein: CSGAQGLGEKLFF.

V gene TRBV29-1 combines with J gene TRBJ2-2; TRBD2 is a possible D gene (5 bases). V was pared by 5 bases and J by 4 bases, with 14 bases between. CDR3 length: 14 amino acids. Germline V gene sequence: CDR1 SQVTM, CDR2 ANQGSEA. The DNA of the CDR3 is TGCAGCGTTCCCCGGGATCCTCCCACCGGGGAGCTGTTTTTT. This encodes CSVPRDPPTGELFF.

The chain recombines TRBV6-5 with TRBJ2-7; D is unclear. V was clipped by 2 bases and J by 7 bases, with 12 bases between them. Germline V gene data show CDR1 as MNHEY and CDR2 as SVGAGI. The CDR3 has 13 amino acids. CDR3 nucleotide sequence: TGTGCCAGCAGTTACGGCCGGAATAGGGAGCAGTACTTC. Encoded protein: CASSYGRNREQYF.

The genes are TRBV5-1 and TRBJ2-5, with D perhaps TRBD2 (6 bases). The V and J ends lost 4 bases and 2 bases respectively, with 15 bases between them. The CDR3 totals 15 residues. Germline loops: CDR1 SGHRS, CDR2 YFSETQ. CDR3: CASSQMGLAQETQYF. CDR3 bases: TGCGCCAGCAGCCAAATGGGACTTGCACAAGAGACCCAGTACTTC.

The chain uses TRBV6-1 and TRBJ2-3; TRBD1 might be the D (5 bases). Trimming shortened V by 2 bases and J by 4 bases, and 22 bases separated the two germline ends. The CDR3 runs 18 residues. The germline gives CDR1 MNHNS, CDR2 SASEGT. The CDR3 sequence: CASSEKAGYLAGSDTQYF. In nucleotides, the CDR3 is TGTGCCAGCAGTGAAAAGGCAGGGTACCTCGCTGGGTCAGATACGCAGTATTTT.

This clonotype was seen only a few times. This chain joins TRBV9 and TRBJ1-6; TRBD1 agrees at 11 bases. Germline loops: CDR1 SGDLS, CDR2 YYNGEE. This CDR3 comprises 14 residues. V gave up 2 bases and J gave up 10 bases; unmatched junction bases: 2. CDR3 coding DNA: TGTGCCAGCAGCGTGGGACAGGGGGGATCACCCCTCCACTTT. Its translation is CASSVGQGGSPLHF.

The chain links TRBV6-2 or TRBV6-3 to TRBJ2-7; D is perhaps TRBD1 (6 bases). There are 14 residues in the CDR3. The germline V and J ends were trimmed by 2 bases and 3 bases, with 11 bases remaining between them. Per the germline V gene, CDR1 is MNHEY and CDR2 is SVGEGT. CDR3 nucleotides: TGTGCCAGCAGTTACCCGAACAGGGACTACGAGCAGTACTTC. It is translated as CASSYPNRDYEQYF.

This clonotype occurred many times. The V call is TRBV5-1, the J call TRBJ1-1; a possible D gene is TRBD1 (5 bases). Germline V gene data show CDR1 as SGHRS and CDR2 as YFSETQ. V lost 4 bases to trimming and J lost 4 bases, with 17 bases between them. The CDR3 has 15 amino acids. DNA of the CDR3: TGCGCCAGCAGCAACCATATTCAGGGAGCCACTGAAGCTTTCTTT. Translating gives CASSNHIQGATEAFF.

The chain has TRBV12-3 or TRBV12-4 and TRBJ2-7; D assignment may be TRBD1 or TRBD2 (5 bases each). The CDR3 spans 13 residues. Trimming removed 6 bases at V and 6 bases at J, with 15 bases between. The CDR3 DNA sequence: TGTGCCAGCAGAGTTGGGGGTGGAGGCGAGCAGTACTTC. This translates into CASRVGGGGEQYF.

This clonotype was picked up a small number of times. J is TRBJ2-2 and V is TRBV12-3 or TRBV12-4; no definite D call. The CDR3 loop spans 14 amino acids. The V gene lost 6 bases and the J gene lost 0 bases, with 8 bases spanning the gap. The CDR3 reads CASRNRPNTGELFF. In DNA, the CDR3 is TGTGCCAGCAGAAATCGGCCGAACACCGGGGAGCTGTTTTTT.

This clonotype was counted at least ten times. This chain links TRBV5-1 with TRBJ2-1; 10 bases align to TRBD2. The CDR3 contains 16 residues. Germline V gene lookup returns CDR1 SGHRS and CDR2 YFSETQ. V lost 0 bases, J lost 10 bases, and 10 bases stayed unmatched. CDR3: CASSLAAASGRGEQFF. CDR3 nucleotide sequence: TGCGCCAGCAGCTTGGCCGCGGCTAGCGGGAGAGGGGAGCAGTTCTTC.

The sample holds a few counts of this clonotype. This rearrangement joins TRBV3-1 to TRBJ1-2, with D unclear. Germline lookup yields CDR1 LGHDT and CDR2 YNNKEL (reference sequence). This CDR3 has 14 amino acids. V dropped 4 bases and J dropped 4 bases, with 13 bases sitting between them. In nucleotides, the CDR3 is TGTGCCAGCAGCCCTCCAGGAGTGGGCTATGGCTACACCTTC. Its translation: CASSPPGVGYGYTF.